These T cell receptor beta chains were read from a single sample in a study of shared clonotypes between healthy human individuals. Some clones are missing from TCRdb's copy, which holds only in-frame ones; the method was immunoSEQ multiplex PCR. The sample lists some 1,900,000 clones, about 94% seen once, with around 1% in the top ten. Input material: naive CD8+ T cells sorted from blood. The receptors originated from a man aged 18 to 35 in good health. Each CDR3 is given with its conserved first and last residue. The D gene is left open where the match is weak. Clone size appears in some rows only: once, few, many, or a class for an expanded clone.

TGTGCCAGCAGTTTAAACAGCCCCTTGACTGAAGCTTTCTTT	CASSLNSPLTEAFF	TRBJ1-1	.	TRBV27	.
TGCGCCAGCAGCGCCGGATGGGTACAGGAGGGGACCAAAAACATTCAGTACTTC	CASSAGWVQEGTKNIQYF	TRBJ2-4	.	TRBV4-3	.
TGTGCCAGCAGCCAGGGATCCAGGGCGAACTATGGCTACACCTTC	CASSQGSRANYGYTF	TRBJ1-2	.	TRBV21-1	once
TGTGCCATCAGTGACACTGCTAGCGGATACAATGAGCAGTTCTTC	CAISDTASGYNEQFF	TRBJ2-1	TRBD2	TRBV10-3	.
TGTGCCAGCAGTTACTCGCGGGATCGGATGAACACTGAAGCTTTCTTT	CASSYSRDRMNTEAFF	TRBJ1-1	.	TRBV6-5	.
TGTGCCAGCAGTTTGGGTCCGTCAGCAGGCAATGAGCAGTTCTTC	CASSLGPSAGNEQFF	TRBJ2-1	.	TRBV27	.
TGTGCCAGTAGTATCGGGACAGGGAGGAACGAGCAGTACTTC	CASSIGTGRNEQYF	TRBJ2-7	TRBD1	TRBV19	.
TGTGCCAGCAGCTTAATAGGGACCCAAGAGACCCAGTACTTC	CASSLIGTQETQYF	TRBJ2-5	.	TRBV7-9	.
TGTGCCAGCAGCTTAGCAGGGGGGACATACGAGCAGTACTTC	CASSLAGGTYEQYF	TRBJ2-7	.	TRBV7-8	.
TGTGCCAGCAGCTTCGGCGGGGGGGCGTACGAGCAGTACTTC	CASSFGGGAYEQYF	TRBJ2-7	TRBD2	TRBV5-4	.
TGTGCCAGCAGCCTCGGGACAGGGGTCACTGAAGCTTTCTTT	CASSLGTGVTEAFF	TRBJ1-1	TRBD1	TRBV5-8	.
TGTGCCAGCAGCGTATACGGAGTTACGGGTGAGCAGTTCTTC	CASSVYGVTGEQFF	TRBJ2-1	.	TRBV9	.
TGTGCCGGACAGGCCGATGATGGAAAACTGTTTTTT	CAGQADDGKLFF	TRBJ1-4	TRBD1	TRBV30	.
TGCGCCAGCAGCCAAGAGCCTACTGGGGGGGGCGTCGTCACTGAAGCTTTCTTT	CASSQEPTGGGVVTEAFF	TRBJ1-1	.	TRBV4-1	.
TGTGCCAGAAGCCCCCATACGGGACTAGCGGGAACTAATCAAGAGACCCAGTACTTC	CARSPHTGLAGTNQETQYF	TRBJ2-5	.	TRBV7-5	.
TGTGCCAGCAGCGGCACAGGGCACGAGCAGTACTTC	CASSGTGHEQYF	TRBJ2-7	.	TRBV7-9	.
TGTGCCAGCAGTTACTCATCGGGGCAAGCCTACGAGCAGTACTTC	CASSYSSGQAYEQYF	TRBJ2-7	.	TRBV6-5	.
TGTGCCAGCAGCTTGGGGGCAGCGGGTCAGACTGAAGCTTTCTTT	CASSLGAAGQTEAFF	TRBJ1-1	.	TRBV11-2	.
TGCGCCAGCAGCTTGGGGCACACGGGCGTTACTGGAAACACCATATATTTT	CASSLGHTGVTGNTIYF	TRBJ1-3	.	TRBV5-1	.
TGTGCCAGCAGCCCATTAGCGGGGGGGCCTAATGAGCAGTTCTTC	CASSPLAGGPNEQFF	TRBJ2-1	TRBD2	TRBV9	.
TGTGCCAGCAGCGTAGCCCCGGCTTGGGACATGAACACTGAAGCTTTCTTT	CASSVAPAWDMNTEAFF	TRBJ1-1	.	TRBV9	once
TGTGCCAGCAGTGAATGGCAAGGGTCCTACAATGAGCAGTTCTTC	CASSEWQGSYNEQFF	TRBJ2-1	.	TRBV6-1	.
TGTGCCAGCAGCGAATGGGGCGCGGGGAATTCACCCCTCCACTTT	CASSEWGAGNSPLHF	TRBJ1-6	.	TRBV9	.
TGTGCCAGCAGTTACACCGGGACAGGGGAAACTGAAGCTTTCTTT	CASSYTGTGETEAFF	TRBJ1-1	TRBD1	TRBV6-5	.
TGTGCCAGCTCCGGGGACTTCTCCTACGAGCAGTACTTC	CASSGDFSYEQYF	TRBJ2-7	.	TRBV9	.
TGTGCCAGCAGCTTAAGCGGGGGCTTACTGGACGAGCAGTACTTC	CASSLSGGLLDEQYF	TRBJ2-7	.	TRBV7-3	.
TGTGCCAGTACCCCCAAACAAGGTCTCCAGCCCCAGCATTTT	CASTPKQGLQPQHF	TRBJ1-5	.	TRBV19	few
TGTGCCAGCAGTTACAGGGAGAGCTCCTACAATGAGCAGTTCTTC	CASSYRESSYNEQFF	TRBJ2-1	.	TRBV6-5	once
TGTGCCAGCAGCGACGCCAAATTGACCGGTTCGTATGAGCAGTTCTTC	CASSDAKLTGSYEQFF	TRBJ2-1	.	TRBV9	.
TGTGCCAGCAGCAGGGGCAGCTCCCGGGTCCAAGAGACCCAGTACTTC	CASSRGSSRVQETQYF	TRBJ2-5	.	TRBV11-2	.
TGTGCCAGCAGCCCAGGAGTTTCCTACGAGCAGTACTTC	CASSPGVSYEQYF	TRBJ2-7	.	TRBV13	.
TGTGCCAGCAGCTCCCGGGGGAGAGCCGGGGAGCTGTTTTTT	CASSSRGRAGELFF	TRBJ2-2	.	TRBV7-9	.
TGCAGCGTGAGCGAAAATGGGAATGAGCAGTTCTTC	CSVSENGNEQFF	TRBJ2-1	.	TRBV29-1	.
TGTGCCAGCAGCTTAGAAGTTGAAGAGCAGTTCTTC	CASSLEVEEQFF	TRBJ2-1	.	TRBV11-2	.
TGTGCCAGCAGTGAGACAGGGGGCTATGGCTACACCTTC	CASSETGGYGYTF	TRBJ1-2	TRBD1	TRBV6-1	.
TGTGCCAGCAGCGCCCGGGACAGTCGGCACGAGCAGTACTTC	CASSARDSRHEQYF	TRBJ2-7	TRBD1	TRBV13	.
TGTGCCAGCAGCTCTGGGACTAGCGCAGCCTACGAGCAGTACTTC	CASSSGTSAAYEQYF	TRBJ2-7	TRBD2	TRBV7-8	.
TGTGCCAGCAGCTATTACACAGGGGTCATGACTGAAGCTTTCTTT	CASSYYTGVMTEAFF	TRBJ1-1	TRBD1	TRBV5-8	.
TGTGCCAGCACCTTACGGAGCTCCTATAATTCACCCCTCCACTTT	CASTLRSSYNSPLHF	TRBJ1-6	.	TRBV5-6	.
TGTGCCAGTAGTTCGCTGACTAGCGCGAATGAGCAGTTCTTC	CASSSLTSANEQFF	TRBJ2-1	TRBD2	TRBV19	.
TGTGCCAGCGGCGCCCGACAGGGGGCCGGAGAGACCCAGTACTTC	CASGARQGAGETQYF	TRBJ2-5	TRBD1	TRBV2	.
TGTGCCAGCAGCTCGTTTAGCGGGAGGGCAGATACGCAGTATTTT	CASSSFSGRADTQYF	TRBJ2-3	TRBD2	TRBV11-2	.
TGTGCCAGCAGGGGTATTATGAACACTGAAGCTTTCTTT	CASRGIMNTEAFF	TRBJ1-1	.	TRBV6-1	once
TGTGCCAGCAGCACCGAAGGGGGGGACACTGAGGCTTTCTTT	CASSTEGGDTEAFF	TRBJ1-1	.	TRBV5-6	.
TGTGCTAGTGGCCGAGCAGACGGGTACGAGCAGTACTTC	CASGRADGYEQYF	TRBJ2-7	.	TRBV12-5	.
TGTGCCAGCAGCTTAGCGTCAGGGACCGAAGGAACAGATACGCAGTATTTT	CASSLASGTEGTDTQYF	TRBJ2-3	.	TRBV7-2	.
TGTGCCAGTAGTTCCGGACAGGGTTTCGAGAATGAGCAGTTCTTC	CASSSGQGFENEQFF	TRBJ2-1	TRBD1	TRBV19	.
TGTGCCAGCTCACCCCTCCAGGGGGGGAACACTGAAGCTTTCTTT	CASSPLQGGNTEAFF	TRBJ1-1	TRBD1	TRBV18	.
TGCGCCAGCAGCCAAGATTTGCGGGACAATGAGCAGTTCTTC	CASSQDLRDNEQFF	TRBJ2-1	.	TRBV4-1	.
TGTGCCAGCAGCTTGAGCGGGGGGGCCTACGAGCAGTACTTC	CASSLSGGAYEQYF	TRBJ2-7	TRBD2	TRBV5-5	.
TGTGCCAGCAGTGACCACGACCTAAGTGGACAGCTCAATCAGCCCCAGCATTTT	CASSDHDLSGQLNQPQHF	TRBJ1-5	.	TRBV6-1	.
TGCAGCGTTCGGGGGTGGCAGGGGAACACTGAAGCTTTCTTT	CSVRGWQGNTEAFF	TRBJ1-1	.	TRBV29-1	.
TGTGCCAGCAGTTGGACTAGCGGGGGGGCAGATACGCAGTATTTT	CASSWTSGGADTQYF	TRBJ2-3	TRBD2	TRBV6-6	.